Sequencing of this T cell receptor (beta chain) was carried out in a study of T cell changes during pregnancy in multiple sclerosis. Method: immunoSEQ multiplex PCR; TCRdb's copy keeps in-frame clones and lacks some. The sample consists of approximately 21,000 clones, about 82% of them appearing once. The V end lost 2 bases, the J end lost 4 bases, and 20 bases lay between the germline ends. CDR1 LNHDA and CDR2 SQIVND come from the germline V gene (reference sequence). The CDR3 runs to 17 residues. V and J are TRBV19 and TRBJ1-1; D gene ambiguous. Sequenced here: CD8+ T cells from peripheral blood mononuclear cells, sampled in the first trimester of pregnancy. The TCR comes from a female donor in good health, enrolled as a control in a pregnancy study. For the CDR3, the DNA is TGTGCCAGTAGTATAAGGTGGACTCAACCGAAGGGCACTGAAGCTTTCTTT. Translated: CASSIRWTQPKGTEAFF.